The clone carrying this TCR beta chain is a singleton in its sample. These data are taken from a study of blood T cell repertoires in COVID-19. Study as a whole: Whether acute or convalescent, the COVID-19 samples came from the United States, Italy and Spain. Sources were T cells, B-cell-depleted T cells, or PBMCs; the material itself was cDNA or gDNA.

In the original workflow: By means of reference gene primer amplification, nucleated cell counts were estimated. Data came from immunoSEQ multiplex PCR; TCRdb stores just in-frame clones and leaves some out. V and J calls and clone size follow that table, whereas D and trimming were derived from the DNA. Of fewer than 150,000 clones listed, over 65% are singletons. Germline CDR1 and CDR2: SEHNR and FQNEAQ (reference sequence). The CDR3 has 14 residues. Unmatched junction bases numbered 4, after V lost 4 bases and J lost 5 bases. This clonotype originated in a human donor with acute or convalescent COVID-19. The donor label of this sample is uncertain. The sequenced material came from peripheral blood. This chain links TRBV7-9 with TRBJ2-7, with 11 nucleotides matching TRBD1. Here the CDR3 DNA reads TGTGCCAGCAGCTCCGGGACAGGGGGGGACGAGCAGTACTTC. It is translated as CASSSGTGGDEQYF.